A single sample is the source of the 10 T cell receptor beta chains below, sequenced in a study of regulatory T cells in long-lasting Graves disease. Combining iRepertoire HTBI primers with Arm-PCR of CDR3 regions, the authors built TCR beta libraries. TCRdb fed the multiplex PCR reads into MiXCR, producing one record per CDR3 protein. The sample lists 300,000 to 400,000 distinct CDR3 sequences; around 17% were seen once. Time point: newly diagnosed GD, antithyroid drugs for less than 3 months. RNA extracted from PBMCs served as the sequencing template. This sample was also put to use in a study of T cells in Graves' hyperthyroidism and ophthalmopathy.

The input for sequencing was peripheral blood mononuclear cells (PBMCs), taken at new diagnosis, from a patient treated with antithyroid drugs. These receptor sequences come from a man aged 40-55 years with Graves disease.

This clonotype was detected ten times or more. V usage is TRBV28 and J usage is TRBJ1-2; the D is unclear. Between the trimmed V and J ends, which lost 3 bases and 6 bases, there was a span of 11 bases. CDR1 is MDHEN, CDR2 SYDVKM, per germline. This CDR3 is built from 13 residues. The CDR3 loop reads CASSFSGKHGYTF. In DNA, the CDR3 is TGTGCCAGCAGTTTCTCGGGAAAACATGGCTACACCTTC.

J is TRBJ2-3 and V is TRBV7-9, with 7 positions matching TRBD1. V dropped 5 bases and J dropped 4; count of bases not matched to a gene: 6. Looked up from germline, CDR1 is SEHNR and CDR2 is FQNEAQ (reference sequence). The length of the CDR3 is 14 residues. CDR3 sequence reads: CASSPRQGPDTQYF. The CDR3 DNA follows: TGTGCCAGCAGCCCCAGACAGGGCCCAGATACGCAGTATTTT.

This clonotype has only a few counts. This chain connects TRBV4-2 to TRBJ2-2; either TRBD1 or TRBD2 may supply D (7 bases each). The germline CDR1 and CDR2 sequences are LGHNA and YNFKEQ. The ends were cut back, 4 bases at V and 4 bases at J, with 16 bases in the middle. The CDR3 spans 16 residues. The CDR3 DNA reads as TGTGCCAGCAGCCCCGTGGGAGGGGGCCTCACCGGGGAGCTGTTTTTT. Encoded protein: CASSPVGGGLTGELFF.

This clonotype was seen at least ten times. This chain uses TRBV2 with TRBJ1-2; tentatively, D is TRBD1 (5 bases). Between the trimmed V and J ends, which lost 4 bases and 4 bases, there was a span of 13 bases. The CDR3 runs 14 residues. Germline assignment: CDR1 SNHLY and CDR2 FYNNEI. The CDR3 DNA reads TGTGCCAGCAGTGTCGTCAGGGAAACCTATGGCTACACCTTC. It translates to CASSVVRETYGYTF. The variable domain in full, with the rest retrieved from reference TRBV2 and TRBJ1-2, is EPEVTQTPSHQVTQMGQEVILRCVPISNHLYFYWYRQILGQKVEFLVSFYNNEISEKSEIFDDQFSVERPDGSNFTLKIRSTKLEDSAMYFCASSVVRETYGYTFGSGTRLTVV.

The chain links TRBV12-5 to TRBJ2-3; TRBD2 agrees at 9 bases. The CDR3 totals 14 residues. Germline V lookup: CDR1 LGHNT, CDR2 FRNRAP. Unmatched junction bases numbered 5, after V lost 6 bases and J lost 4 bases. CDR3 coding DNA: TGTGCTAGTGGCCTAGCGGGGTTAGCAGATACGCAGTATTTT. Translation: CASGLAGLADTQYF.

This clonotype was seen at least ten times. This chain links TRBV7-9 with TRBJ2-5, with D perhaps matching TRBD1 (5 bases). The ends were cut back, 3 bases at V and 5 bases at J, with 13 bases in the middle. The CDR3 runs 14 residues. Per the germline V gene, CDR1 is SEHNR and CDR2 is FQNEAQ (reference sequence). The DNA for the CDR3 is TGTGCCAGCAGCTTCCCGGGCAGGGTGGAGACCCAGTACTTC. This sequence encodes CASSFPGRVETQYF.

This clonotype was recorded at least ten times. This chain uses TRBV27 with TRBJ2-7; D tentatively fits TRBD1 or TRBD2 (6 bases each). Germline values: CDR1 MNHEY, CDR2 SMNVEV (reference sequence). V gave up 3 bases and J gave up 3 bases, with 15 bases separating them. The CDR3 runs 15 residues. CDR3 nucleotides: TGTGCCAGCAGTTTCTTAGGGGGGAAATACTACGAGCAGTACTTC. Protein sequence: CASSFLGGKYYEQYF.

This clonotype was counted a few times. V usage is TRBV10-3 and J usage is TRBJ1-5; no reliable D call. The germline V and J ends were trimmed by 0 bases and 10 bases, with 16 bases remaining between them. Germline CDR1 and CDR2: ENHRY and SYGVKD. The length of the CDR3 is 15 residues. CDR3 in DNA: TGTGCCATCAGTGAGTCAGGGATCCGGATTTTTCCCCAGCATTTT. It specifies CAISESGIRIFPQHF.

This chain joins TRBV7-2 and TRBJ2-1; 7 bases are a match to TRBD2. CDR3 length: 13 amino acids. After removal of 10 bases from V and 2 bases from J, the junction contained 5 bases not matched to a gene. Germline values: CDR1 SGHTA, CDR2 FQGNSA. The DNA of the CDR3 is TGTGCCACCGCGGGGGTACCCTACAATGAGCAGTTCTTC. This gives the protein CATAGVPYNEQFF.

This clonotype showed up just a few times. The rearrangement uses TRBV4-1 and TRBJ2-5; D may be TRBD1 or TRBD2 (6 bases each). This CDR3 comprises 13 residues. Germline values: CDR1 MGHRA, CDR2 YSYEKL. Trimming took off 0 bases at V and 14 bases at J, with 16 bases between the two ends. CDR3 region: CASSQERGWGAYF. The CDR3 nucleotides are TGCGCCAGCAGCCAAGAAAGAGGATGGGGGGCCTACTTC.